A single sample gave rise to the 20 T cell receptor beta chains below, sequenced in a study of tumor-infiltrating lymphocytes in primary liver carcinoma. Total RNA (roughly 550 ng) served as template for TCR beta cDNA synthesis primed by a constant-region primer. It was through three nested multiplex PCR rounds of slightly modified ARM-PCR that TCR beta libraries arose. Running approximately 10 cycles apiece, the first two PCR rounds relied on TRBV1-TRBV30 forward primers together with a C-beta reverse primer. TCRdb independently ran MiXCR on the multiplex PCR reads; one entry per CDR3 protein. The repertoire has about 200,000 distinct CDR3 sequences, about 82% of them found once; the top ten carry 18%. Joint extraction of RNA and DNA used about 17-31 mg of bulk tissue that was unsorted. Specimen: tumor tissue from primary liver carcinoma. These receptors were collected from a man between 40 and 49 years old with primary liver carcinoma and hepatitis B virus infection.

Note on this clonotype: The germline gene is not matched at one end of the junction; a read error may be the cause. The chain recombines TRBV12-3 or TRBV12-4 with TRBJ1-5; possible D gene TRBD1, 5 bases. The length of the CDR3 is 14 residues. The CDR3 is CASSFRVSEQPEHF. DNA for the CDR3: TGTGCCAGCAGTTTCAGGGTGTCGGAACAGCCCGAGCATTTT.

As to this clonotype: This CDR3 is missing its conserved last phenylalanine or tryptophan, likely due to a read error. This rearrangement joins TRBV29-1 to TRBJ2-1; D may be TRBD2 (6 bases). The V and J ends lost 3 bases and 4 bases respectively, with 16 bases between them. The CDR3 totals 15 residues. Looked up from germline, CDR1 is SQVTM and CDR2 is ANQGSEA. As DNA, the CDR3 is TGCAGCGTTGATGTGAGTTGGGGAGGATACAATGAGCAGTTCCTC. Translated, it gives CSVDVSWGGYNEQFL.

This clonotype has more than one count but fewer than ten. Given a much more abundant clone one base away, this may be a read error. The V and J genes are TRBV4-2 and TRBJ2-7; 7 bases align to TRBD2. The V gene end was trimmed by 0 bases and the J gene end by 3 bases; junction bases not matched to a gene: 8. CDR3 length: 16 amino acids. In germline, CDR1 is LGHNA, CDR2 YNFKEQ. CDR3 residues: CASSQEASGPYYEQYF. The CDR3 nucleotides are TGTGCCAGCAGCCAAGAGGCTAGCGGCCCCTACTACGAGCAGTACTTC.

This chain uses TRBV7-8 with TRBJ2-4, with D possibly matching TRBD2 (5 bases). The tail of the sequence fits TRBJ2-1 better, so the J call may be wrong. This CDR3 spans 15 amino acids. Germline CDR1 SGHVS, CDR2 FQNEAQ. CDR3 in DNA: TGTGCCATTTTGGGTTCGAAAGGAGGTAAAAACATTCAGTTCTTC. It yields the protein CAILGSKGGKNIQFF.

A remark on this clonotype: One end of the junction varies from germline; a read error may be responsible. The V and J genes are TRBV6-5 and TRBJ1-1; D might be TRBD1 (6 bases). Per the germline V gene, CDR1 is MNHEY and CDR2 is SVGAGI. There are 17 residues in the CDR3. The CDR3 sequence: CPSSSPTGAVGIAEAFF. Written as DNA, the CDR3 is TGTCCCAGCAGTTCCCCCACGGGGGCGGTAGGTATCGCTGAAGCTTTCTTT.

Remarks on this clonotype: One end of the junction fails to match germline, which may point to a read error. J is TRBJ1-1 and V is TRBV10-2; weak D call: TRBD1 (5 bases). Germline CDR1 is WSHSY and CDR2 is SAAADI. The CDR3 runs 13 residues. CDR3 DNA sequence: TGCGCCAGCAGATCGACAGTGAACACTGATGCTTTCTTT. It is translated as CASRSTVNTDAFF.

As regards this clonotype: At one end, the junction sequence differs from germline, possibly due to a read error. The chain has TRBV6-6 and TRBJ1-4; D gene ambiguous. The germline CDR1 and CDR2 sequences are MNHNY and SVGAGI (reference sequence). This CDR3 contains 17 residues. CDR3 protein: CAISYSSGRATNEKLFF. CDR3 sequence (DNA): TGTGCCATCAGTTACTCGAGCGGGCGTGCAACTAATGAAAAACTGTTTTTT.

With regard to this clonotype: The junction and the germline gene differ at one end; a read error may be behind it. The CDR3 sequence: CASGYSGAGVRNELFF. The CDR3 DNA reads TGTGCCAGCGGTTACTCTGGTGCGGGAGTGCGGAATGAGCTGTTCTTC. The V and J genes are TRBV6-5 and TRBJ2-1; 7 bases are a match to TRBD2. Per the germline V gene, CDR1 is MNHEY and CDR2 is SVGAGI. This CDR3 region has 16 residues.

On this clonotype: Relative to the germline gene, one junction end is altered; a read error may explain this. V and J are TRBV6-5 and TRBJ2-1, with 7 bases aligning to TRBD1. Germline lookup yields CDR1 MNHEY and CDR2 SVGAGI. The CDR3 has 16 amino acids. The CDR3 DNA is TGTGTCAGCACGAGCACCGGGACAGCCTCCTACAATGAACAGTTCTTC. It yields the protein CVSTSTGTASYNEQFF.

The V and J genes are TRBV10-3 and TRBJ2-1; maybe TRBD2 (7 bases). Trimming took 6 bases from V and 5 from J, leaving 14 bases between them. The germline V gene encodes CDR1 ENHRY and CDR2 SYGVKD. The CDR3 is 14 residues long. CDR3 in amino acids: CAIRGTSGDNEQFF. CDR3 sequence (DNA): TGTGCCATCAGAGGGACAAGCGGGGACAATGAGCAGTTCTTC.

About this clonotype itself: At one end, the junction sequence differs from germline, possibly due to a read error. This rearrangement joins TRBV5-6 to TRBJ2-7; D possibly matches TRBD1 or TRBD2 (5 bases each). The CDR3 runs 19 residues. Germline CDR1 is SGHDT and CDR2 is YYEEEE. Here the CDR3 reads CAGSTTWAREGQNSYEQYF. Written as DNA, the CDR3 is TGTGCCGGCAGCACCACATGGGCCCGCGAGGGGCAGAACTCCTACGAGCAGTACTTC.

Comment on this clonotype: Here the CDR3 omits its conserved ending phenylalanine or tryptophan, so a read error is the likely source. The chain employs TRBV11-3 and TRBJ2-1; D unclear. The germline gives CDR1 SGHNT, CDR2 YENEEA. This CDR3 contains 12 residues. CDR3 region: CASGLNGNEQFL. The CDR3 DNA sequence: TGTGCCAGCGGCTTAAATGGCAATGAGCAGTTCTTG.

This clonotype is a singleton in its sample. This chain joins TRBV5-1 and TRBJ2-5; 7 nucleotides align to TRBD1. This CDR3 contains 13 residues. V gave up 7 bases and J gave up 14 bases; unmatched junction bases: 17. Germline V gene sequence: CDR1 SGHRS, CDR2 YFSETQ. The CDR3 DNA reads TGCGCCAGCGCACAGGGGAACGAAAAGATCCAATACTTC. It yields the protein CASAQGNEKIQYF.

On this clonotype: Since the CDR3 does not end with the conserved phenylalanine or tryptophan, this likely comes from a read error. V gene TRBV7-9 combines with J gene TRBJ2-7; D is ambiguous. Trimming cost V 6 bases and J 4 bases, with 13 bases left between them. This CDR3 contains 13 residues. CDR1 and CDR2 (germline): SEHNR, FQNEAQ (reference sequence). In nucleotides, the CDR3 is TGTGCCAGCAGTTTAAATCAGGCTTACGAGCAGTACTTA. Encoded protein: CASSLNQAYEQYL.

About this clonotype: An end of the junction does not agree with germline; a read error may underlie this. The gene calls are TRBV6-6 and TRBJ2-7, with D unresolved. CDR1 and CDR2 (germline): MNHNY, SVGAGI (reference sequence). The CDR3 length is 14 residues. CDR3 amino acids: CGSSYSGWFGEQYF. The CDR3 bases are TGTGGCAGCAGTTACTCTGGCTGGTTCGGCGAGCAGTACTTC.

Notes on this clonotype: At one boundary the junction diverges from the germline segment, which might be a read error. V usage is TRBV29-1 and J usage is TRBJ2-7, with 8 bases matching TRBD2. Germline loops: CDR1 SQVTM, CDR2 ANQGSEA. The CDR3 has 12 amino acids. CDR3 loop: CSVVGGAYEQYF. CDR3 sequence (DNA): TGCAGTGTTGTCGGGGGGGCCTACGAGCAGTACTTC.

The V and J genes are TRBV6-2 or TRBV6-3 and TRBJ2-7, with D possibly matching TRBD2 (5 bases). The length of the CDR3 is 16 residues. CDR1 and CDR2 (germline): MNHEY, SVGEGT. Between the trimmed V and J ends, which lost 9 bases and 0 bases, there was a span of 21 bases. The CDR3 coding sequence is TGTGCCAGTAGTAGTGGGCGGAGCGGCAGCTCCTACGAGCAGTACTTC. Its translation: CASSSGRSGSSYEQYF.

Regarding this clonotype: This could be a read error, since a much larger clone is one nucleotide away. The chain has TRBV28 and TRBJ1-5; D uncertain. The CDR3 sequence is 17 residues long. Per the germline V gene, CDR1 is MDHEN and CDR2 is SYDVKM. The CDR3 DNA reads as TGTGCCAGCAGTTTGTTCTCAGGCATGACCGGCAATCAGTCCCAGCATTTT. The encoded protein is CASSLFSGMTGNQSQHF.

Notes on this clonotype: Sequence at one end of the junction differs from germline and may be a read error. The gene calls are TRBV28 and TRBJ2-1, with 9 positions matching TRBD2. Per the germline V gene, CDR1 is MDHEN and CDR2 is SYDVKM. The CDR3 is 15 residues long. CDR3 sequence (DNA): TGTGCCAGTAGAAATAGCGGGAGCTCCTACAATGACCAGTTCTTC. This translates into CASRNSGSSYNDQFF.

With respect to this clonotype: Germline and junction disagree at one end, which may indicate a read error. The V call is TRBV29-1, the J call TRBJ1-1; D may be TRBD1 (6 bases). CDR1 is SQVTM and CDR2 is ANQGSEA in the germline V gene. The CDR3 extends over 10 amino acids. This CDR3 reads CCVGGSEAFF. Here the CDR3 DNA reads TGCTGCGTGGGGGGCAGTGAAGCTTTCTTT.